The clone carrying this TCR beta chain has at least ten counts. Its antigen remains unidentified. The sample originates from a study of T cells in Graves' hyperthyroidism and ophthalmopathy. Patients with uncontrolled infections, other autoimmune diseases, pregnancy or lactation were excluded. Clinical symptoms, serum thyroxine, TRAb, thyroid ultrasound and orbital computed tomography informed diagnoses. Amplification targeted TCR beta CDR3 regions from RNA transcripts. HTBI primers drove first-round RT-PCR of the TCR CDR3. From the multiplex PCR reads, TCRdb called clonotypes with MiXCR, one entry per CDR3 protein. The data show about 550,000 distinct CDR3 sequences, around 21% seen once. Points from the study as a whole: The model foresaw ophthalmopathy a median 6.5 months prior to onset.

V was trimmed by 6 bases and J by 1 base, leaving 15 bases between them. The CDR3 extends over 15 amino acids. Germline CDR1 MNHNS, CDR2 SASEGT. This receptor was identified in a man aged 18 to 30 with Graves' hyperthyroidism. Material for sequencing was blood. The gene calls are TRBV6-1 and TRBJ2-5; TRBD1 or TRBD2 may be the D gene (5 bases each). CDR3: CASSQGPDLQETQYF. CDR3 in DNA: TGTGCCAGCAGCCAGGGACCAGATCTCCAAGAGACCCAGTACTTC.